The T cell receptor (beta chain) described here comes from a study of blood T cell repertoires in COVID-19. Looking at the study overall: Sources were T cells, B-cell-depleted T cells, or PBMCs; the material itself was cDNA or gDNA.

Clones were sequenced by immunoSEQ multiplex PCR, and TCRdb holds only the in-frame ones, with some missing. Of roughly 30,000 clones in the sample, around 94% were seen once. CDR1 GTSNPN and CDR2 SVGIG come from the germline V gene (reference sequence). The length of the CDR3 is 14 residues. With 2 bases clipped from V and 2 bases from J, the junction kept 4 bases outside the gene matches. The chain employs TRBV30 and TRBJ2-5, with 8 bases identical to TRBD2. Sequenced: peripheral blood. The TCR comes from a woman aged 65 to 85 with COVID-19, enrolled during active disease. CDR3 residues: CAWSLLAGQETQYF. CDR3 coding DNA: TGTGCCTGGAGTTTATTAGCGGGACAAGAGACCCAGTACTTC.